These 6 T cell receptor beta chains share one sample of origin, sequenced in a study of T-cell memory formation after mild COVID-19. TCRdb fed the 5' RACE reads into MiXCR, producing one record per CDR3 protein. Of some 57,000 distinct CDR3 sequences detected, about 12% appear once; the ten largest clones hold around 23%. The material sequenced was PBMCs or a T cell subset sorted from them (not recorded which). These receptors all come from a man aged 18 to 35 who had mild COVID-19 (a few samples of this study predate the infection). Cell type and time point are not known.

The chain recombines TRBV6-2 or TRBV6-3 with TRBJ2-1; TRBD2 might be the D (5 bases). The CDR3 totals 14 residues. Trimming took off 2 bases at V and 6 bases at J, with 11 bases between the two ends. Germline V lookup: CDR1 MNHEY, CDR2 SVGEGT. The CDR3 coding sequence is TGTGCCAGCAGTTACGAGGAGGTGAGCAATGAGCAGTTCTTC. Its translation: CASSYEEVSNEQFF.

In its sample, this clonotype was seen a few times. V and J are TRBV7-3 and TRBJ2-6; TRBD1 matches 9 bases. J was trimmed by 0 bases and V by 8 bases; bases with no gene match: 8. Germline V gives CDR1 SGHTA, CDR2 FQGTGA. CDR3 size: 17 residues. The CDR3: CASARTGESSGANVLTF. In nucleotides, the CDR3 is TGTGCCAGCGCGAGGACAGGGGAGTCCTCTGGGGCCAACGTCCTGACTTTC. The whole variable domain, filled in from reference TRBV7-3 and TRBJ2-6, reads GAGVSQTPSNKVTEKGKYVELRCDPISGHTALYWYRQSLGQGPEFLIYFQGTGAADDSGLPNDRFFAVRPEGSVSTLKIQRTERGDSAVYLCASARTGESSGANVLTFGAGSRLTVL.

The rearrangement links TRBV2 to TRBJ1-2, with D perhaps TRBD1 (5 bases). CDR3 length: 13 residues. Germline V gene lookup returns CDR1 SNHLY and CDR2 FYNNEI. Deletions cut 4 bases from V and 3 bases from J, with 9 bases between. This CDR3 reads CASSVGVDYGYTF. As DNA, the CDR3 is TGTGCCAGCAGTGTAGGGGTTGACTATGGCTACACCTTC.

This clonotype was seen repeatedly, ten times or more. The V call is TRBV4-3, the J call TRBJ2-5; 7 bases map to TRBD1. This CDR3 is 15 amino acids long. Germline V gives CDR1 LGHNA, CDR2 YSLEER. Unmatched junction bases numbered 5, after V lost 1 base and J lost 3 bases. The CDR3 DNA is TGCGCCAGCAGCCAAGCCATTGGGACAGAAGAGACCCAGTACTTC. Translation: CASSQAIGTEETQYF.

This clonotype was detected many times. The rearrangement uses TRBV2 and TRBJ2-5; no clear D gene. This CDR3 has 14 amino acids. Germline CDR1 and CDR2: SNHLY and FYNNEI. V lost 5 bases to trimming and J lost 3 bases, with 13 bases between them. Written as DNA, the CDR3 is TGTGCCAGCAGTCGGACGGACGTGGAAGAGACCCAGTACTTC. It encodes CASSRTDVEETQYF.

The chain carries TRBV5-1 and TRBJ2-5; D assignment may be TRBD1 or TRBD2 (5 bases each). Germline lookup yields CDR1 SGHRS and CDR2 YFSETQ. This CDR3 is 13 amino acids long. Trimming removed 1 base at V and 4 bases at J, with 8 bases between. The chain's CDR3 is CASSLYGTETQYF. CDR3 sequence (DNA): TGCGCCAGCAGCTTGTACGGGACAGAGACCCAGTACTTC. Complete variable domain (other parts from reference TRBV5-1 and TRBJ2-5): KAGVTQTPRYLIKTRGQQVTLSCSPISGHRSVSWYQQTPGQGLQFLFEYFSETQRNKGNFPGRFSGRQFSNSRSEMNVSTLELGDSALYLCASSLYGTETQYFGPGTRLLVL.